This TCR beta chain was identified in a study of blood T cell repertoires in COVID-19. Turning to the study itself: Acute-phase and convalescent COVID-19 samples originated in the United States, Italy and Spain. Sample material is recorded as cDNA or gDNA derived from T cells, B-cell-depleted T cells, or PBMCs.

Seattle's cohort entered during active infection and was followed longitudinally. The sample holds one count of this clone. V shed 6 bases and J 8 bases; nucleotides not matched to a gene: 6. The length of the CDR3 is 12 residues. From germline, CDR1 is MNHEY and CDR2 SVGAGI. Per the authors' pipeline: Counts of nucleated cells, estimated from reference gene primer amplification, were obtained. Sequencing used immunoSEQ multiplex PCR; TCRdb keeps in-frame clones, though not all of them. V, J and clone size are those of that table, while D and trimming were read from the DNA. The repertoire has approximately 170,000 clones, around 90% of them found once; the top ten carry about 2.5%.

The chain uses TRBV6-5 and TRBJ1-2, with 7 nucleotides matching TRBD1. Sequencing was carried out using peripheral blood. This TCR was recovered from a woman aged 80 or over with COVID-19, enrolled during active disease. The CDR3 DNA reads as TGTGCCAGCAGGGGAATAGGGGGCGGCTACACCTTC. Its translation is CASRGIGGGYTF.